Following are 23 T cell receptor beta chains from one sample sequenced in a study of CD8+CD57+ T cells in acquired aplastic anemia. Genomic DNA, serving as template, underwent TCR beta VDJ and CDR3 profiling. MiXCR was run by TCRdb on the reads, yielding one entry per CDR3 protein. The sample contains some 170,000 distinct CDR3 sequences, roughly 65% of which appear only once. Patients picked for sequencing had shown CD8+CD57+ cell expansion detected by flow cytometry. The sequencing sample was made of sorted CD4+, CD8+, or CD8+CD57+ T cells (not recorded which) from PBMCs. The receptors derive from a human donor with aplastic anemia.

The V call is TRBV2, the J call TRBJ1-2, with D uncertain. V lost 3 bases, J lost 8 bases, and 7 bases lay in between. The length of the CDR3 is 11 residues. Per germline, CDR1 SNHLY and CDR2 FYNNEI. CDR3 protein: CASSDNPGYTF. In nucleotides, the CDR3 is TGTGCCAGCAGTGATAATCCAGGCTACACCTTC.

The chain employs TRBV10-3 and TRBJ1-1, with a possible D match to TRBD1 (6 bases). The CDR3 loop spans 14 amino acids. V was cut by 6 bases and J by 3 bases, with 14 bases left in between. CDR1 and CDR2 (germline): ENHRY, SYGVKD. The CDR3 is CAIRPTGRDTEAFF. In DNA, the CDR3 is TGTGCCATCAGGCCAACAGGGAGGGACACTGAAGCTTTCTTT.

The chain recombines TRBV2 with TRBJ2-2, with D unresolved. This CDR3 is built from 14 residues. Germline values: CDR1 SNHLY, CDR2 FYNNEI. The ends were cut back, 10 bases at V and 0 bases at J, with 12 bases in the middle. CDR3 DNA: TGTGCCACAGCTAAACAGACGAACACCGGGGAGCTGTTTTTT. Its translation: CATAKQTNTGELFF.

This clonotype was observed a handful of times. The chain recombines TRBV25-1 with TRBJ1-3; D unclear. The germline CDR1 and CDR2 sequences are MGHDK and SYGVNS. V shed 2 bases and J shed 0 bases, with 8 bases lying between them. CDR3 length equals 15 residues. The CDR3 nucleotides are TGTGCCAGCAGTGAACCGGGGAGCTCTGGAAACACCATATATTTT. Its protein product is CASSEPGSSGNTIYF.

This clonotype has ten or more counts. V gene TRBV5-6 combines with J gene TRBJ1-6, with TRBD1 identical over 8 bases. Germline V gives CDR1 SGHDT, CDR2 YYEEEE. Losses at the gene ends were 5 bases for V and 9 bases for J; bases not matched to a gene: 7. The CDR3 sequence is 14 residues long. The CDR3: CASRIGQGSSPLHF. CDR3 in DNA: TGTGCCAGCAGAATCGGACAGGGCTCTTCACCCCTCCACTTT.

The rearrangement links TRBV10-3 to TRBJ2-7; D assignment may be TRBD1 or TRBD2 (5 bases each). The V gene lost 9 bases and the J gene lost 0 bases, with 12 bases spanning the gap. The CDR3 contains 13 residues. CDR1 and CDR2 from the germline V gene are ENHRY and SYGVKD. In nucleotides, the CDR3 is TGTGCCATTAGGGACGAGAGCTCCTACGAGCAGTACTTC. Translating gives CAIRDESSYEQYF.

This chain connects TRBV19 to TRBJ1-2; 9 bases align to TRBD1. The CDR3 consists of 12 residues. V dropped 10 bases and J dropped 7; count of bases not matched to a gene: 7. Germline V CDR1 and CDR2: LNHDA, SQIVND (reference sequence). CDR3 sequence (DNA): TGTGCCATTTACAGGGGGCAAGGTGGCTACACCTTC. The encoded protein is CAIYRGQGGYTF.

This clonotype has just one count. The chain is built from TRBV7-2 and TRBJ2-7, with D unresolved. The CDR3 length is 15 residues. Germline values: CDR1 SGHTA, CDR2 FQGNSA. Deletions cut 1 base from V and 3 bases from J, with 13 bases between. The CDR3 sequence is CASSLGAAYHYEQYF. CDR3 bases: TGTGCCAGCAGCTTAGGGGCAGCGTATCACTACGAGCAGTACTTC.

In its sample, this clonotype was seen a few times. The chain employs TRBV5-6 and TRBJ2-7; 7 nucleotides agree with TRBD1. The CDR3 totals 21 residues. Germline V gene data show CDR1 as SGHDT and CDR2 as YYEEEE. With V trimmed by 0 bases and J by 0 bases, 21 bases remained unmatched. In DNA, the CDR3 is TGTGCCAGCAGCTTGGATACTCTCGGACAGGTGACTCGACAGAGCTCCTACGAGCAGTACTTC. This gives the protein CASSLDTLGQVTRQSSYEQYF.

The chain carries TRBV7-2 and TRBJ2-7; 8 bases align to TRBD1. The V segment lost 2 bases and the J segment 2 bases; nucleotides outside the gene matches: 5. CDR1 and CDR2 (germline): SGHTA, FQGNSA. CDR3 length: 15 residues. CDR3 DNA sequence: TGTGCCAGCAGCTTACCGTCAGGGGGCACCTACGAGCAGTACTTC. This gives the protein CASSLPSGGTYEQYF.

In the case of this clonotype: Sequence at one end of the junction differs from germline and may be a read error. The rearrangement uses TRBV14 and TRBJ2-3; TRBD2 matches 14 bases. This CDR3 has 17 residues. Germline V gives CDR1 SGHDN, CDR2 FVKESK. The DNA for the CDR3 is TGTGTCAGCAGCCAAGGGACTAGCGGGAGAGGAACAGATACGCAGTATTTT. Translating gives CVSSQGTSGRGTDTQYF. Full variable domain (remainder filled in from reference TRBV14 and TRBJ2-3): EAGVTQFPSHSVIEKGQTVTLRCDPISGHDNLYWYRRVMGKEIKFLLHFVKESKQDESGMPNNRFLAERTGGTYSTLKVQPAELEDSGVYFCVSSQGTSGRGTDTQYFGPGTRLTVL.

This clonotype showed up just a few times. The chain uses TRBV29-1 and TRBJ2-1; 8 bases line up with TRBD2. V lost 5 bases, J lost 6 bases, and 6 bases stayed unmatched. From germline, CDR1 is SQVTM and CDR2 ANQGSEA. This CDR3 comprises 13 residues. The CDR3 is CSVREGGSNEQFF. CDR3 sequence (DNA): TGCAGCGTTCGGGAGGGGGGGTCCAATGAGCAGTTCTTC.

This clonotype was seen a handful of times. V gene TRBV5-5 combines with J gene TRBJ2-7, with D unresolved. Between the trimmed V and J ends, which lost 7 bases and 4 bases, there was a span of 12 bases. Germline V lookup: CDR1 SGHKS, CDR2 YYEKEE (reference sequence). This CDR3 comprises 12 residues. The DNA for the CDR3 is TGTGCCAGCTCAGCACGTACGTACGAGCAGTACTTC. Amino acid sequence: CASSARTYEQYF. The full variable domain, in which reference TRBV5-5 and TRBJ2-7 provide the parts outside the CDR3, is DAGVTQSPTHLIKTRGQQVTLRCSPISGHKSVSWYQQVLGQGPQFIFQYYEKEERGRGNFPDRFSARQFPNYSSELNVNALLLGDSALYLCASSARTYEQYFGPGTRLTVT.

This sequence joins TRBV10-3 and TRBJ2-7; TRBD2 is a possible D gene (6 bases). There are 14 residues in the CDR3. V lost 3 bases and J 4 bases, leaving 13 bases between the germline ends. Looked up from germline, CDR1 is ENHRY and CDR2 is SYGVKD. CDR3 sequence (DNA): TGTGCCATCAGTGACGAGGTAGCGGCTTACGAGCAGTACTTC. Residues: CAISDEVAAYEQYF.

This clonotype was seen repeatedly, ten times or more. This sequence joins TRBV5-1 and TRBJ1-2, with D possibly being TRBD1 (5 bases). Germline V gene lookup returns CDR1 SGHRS and CDR2 YFSETQ. The CDR3 has 14 amino acids. V dropped 3 bases and J dropped 4 bases, with 13 bases sitting between them. The CDR3 sequence is CASSSGTDIYGYTF. The DNA for the CDR3 is TGCGCCAGCAGCTCCGGGACGGACATCTATGGCTACACCTTC.

V is TRBV9 and J is TRBJ1-4, with TRBD1 matching over 9 bases. The junction had 2 bases not matched to a gene; V was cut back by 4 bases and J by 4 bases. Germline V gives CDR1 SGDLS, CDR2 YYNGEE. CDR3 length: 14 amino acids. The CDR3 is CASSKGQGNEKLFF. The CDR3 DNA reads TGTGCCAGCAGCAAGGGACAGGGTAATGAAAAACTGTTTTTT.

CDR3 coding DNA: TGCAGTGCTAAGCCGTGGCTAGCGGGAGAAGGCGCCTACAATGAGCAGTTCTTC. Protein product: CSAKPWLAGEGAYNEQFF. The rearrangement links TRBV20-1 to TRBJ2-1; 10 bases align to TRBD2. V shed 4 bases and J 2 bases; nucleotides not matched to a gene: 14. The CDR3 extends over 18 amino acids. Germline assignment: CDR1 DFQATT and CDR2 SNEGSKA (reference sequence).

This clonotype was observed at least ten times. The chain has TRBV5-8 and TRBJ1-2; D remains unclear. Germline CDR1 reads SGHTS; CDR2 reads YDEGEE. V was trimmed by 1 base and J by 6 bases, leaving 13 bases between them. This CDR3 region has 14 residues. DNA of the CDR3: TGTGCCAGCAGCTTGCCTGTCGTGGGAGATGGCTACACCTTC. Protein product: CASSLPVVGDGYTF.

The V and J genes are TRBV9 and TRBJ2-7, with no clear D. CDR1 and CDR2 (germline): SGDLS, YYNGEE. The germline V and J ends were trimmed by 0 bases and 2 bases, with 9 bases remaining between them. The CDR3 totals 14 residues. The chain's CDR3 is CASSVGRTTYEQYF. The CDR3 nucleotides are TGTGCCAGCAGCGTAGGCAGGACCACCTACGAGCAGTACTTC.

The chain couples TRBV25-1 to TRBJ1-2; tentative D call: TRBD1 (6 bases). CDR3 length: 13 amino acids. Germline V CDR1 and CDR2: MGHDK, SYGVNS. The V and J ends lost 5 bases and 2 bases respectively, with 9 bases between them. The DNA of the CDR3 is TGTGCCAGCAGTAAACAGGGAAACTATGGCTACACCTTC. Its protein is CASSKQGNYGYTF.

This clonotype was found many times. The chain is built from TRBV2 and TRBJ2-2; 7 bases align to TRBD2. V was pared by 4 bases and J by 0 bases, with 2 bases of the junction left unmatched. Germline values: CDR1 SNHLY, CDR2 FYNNEI. This CDR3 comprises 15 residues. CDR3 residues: CASSVSGSNTGELFF. DNA for the CDR3: TGTGCCAGCAGTGTTAGCGGGTCGAACACCGGGGAGCTGTTTTTT.

J is TRBJ2-7 and V is TRBV5-5, with unresolved D. CDR3 length equals 14 residues. CDR1 and CDR2 (germline): SGHKS, YYEKEE (reference sequence). V lost 1 base and J lost 2, with 10 bases in between. The CDR3, as DNA: TGTGCCAGCAGCTTGTGGAAGGGTCCCTACGAGCAGTACTTC. Translating gives CASSLWKGPYEQYF. Together with reference TRBV5-5 and TRBJ2-7, the CDR3 gives the full variable domain: DAGVTQSPTHLIKTRGQQVTLRCSPISGHKSVSWYQQVLGQGPQFIFQYYEKEERGRGNFPDRFSARQFPNYSSELNVNALLLGDSALYLCASSLWKGPYEQYFGPGTRLTVT.

The chain combines TRBV6-5 with TRBJ2-1, with 14 positions matching TRBD2. V lost 6 bases to trimming and J lost 10 bases; unmatched junction nucleotides: 8. The germline V gene encodes CDR1 MNHEY and CDR2 SVGAGI. The CDR3 contains 15 residues. The DNA of the CDR3 is TGTGCCAGCAGACTGACTAGCGGGGGGGCCCGCGAGCAGTTCTTC. Protein product: CASRLTSGGAREQFF.